This T cell receptor beta chain was identified in a study of control samples from healthy donors and cancer patients (dated by TCRdb to 2019 to 2021). Points on this clone: Which antigen it targets is not known. Base qualities were left out, and no much larger clone turns up one base away.

The method behind the library was the immunoSEQ multiplex PCR assay. Imported from immuneACCESS, the table was reduced by TCRdb to in-frame sequences with V and J called. These copies leave out some clones; in studies compared against another copy, an unresolved V gene accounts for under half, and the cause of the remainder is not known. The sample table holds around 140,000 clones, of which approximately 89% were seen once. The top ten hold under 9% of the sample. As encoded in the germline V gene (reference sequence), CDR1 is LNHDA while CDR2 is SQIVND. Trimming costs V 8 bases and J 2 bases, and their ends lie 11 bases apart. Measured from the cysteine to the phenylalanine, the CDR3 is 13 residues long. Only the CDR3 part of the read is kept: 39 bases, read in frame from the first base.

The clonotype originates from a man aged 50 to 59 with head and neck cancer. Sequencing was carried out using PBMCs. The chain joins TRBV19 to TRBJ2-3, with TRBD2 as a weak D call on 5 bases. DNA sequence: TGTGCCAGTGCGAGCGGCCACACAGATACGCAGTATTTT. The translation is CASASGHTDTQYF.